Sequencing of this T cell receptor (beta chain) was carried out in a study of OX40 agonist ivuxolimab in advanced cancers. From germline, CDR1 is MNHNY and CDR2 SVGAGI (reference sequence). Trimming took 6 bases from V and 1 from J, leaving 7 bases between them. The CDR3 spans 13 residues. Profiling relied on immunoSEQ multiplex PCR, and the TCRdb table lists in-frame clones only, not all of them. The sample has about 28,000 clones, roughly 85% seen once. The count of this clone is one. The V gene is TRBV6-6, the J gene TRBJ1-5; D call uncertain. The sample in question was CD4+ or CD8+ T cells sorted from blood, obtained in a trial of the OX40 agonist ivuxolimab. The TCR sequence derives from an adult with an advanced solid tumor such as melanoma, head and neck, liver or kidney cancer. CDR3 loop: CASSPGSNQPQHF. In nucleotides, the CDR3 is TGTGCCAGCAGCCCCGGGAGCAATCAGCCCCAGCATTTT.